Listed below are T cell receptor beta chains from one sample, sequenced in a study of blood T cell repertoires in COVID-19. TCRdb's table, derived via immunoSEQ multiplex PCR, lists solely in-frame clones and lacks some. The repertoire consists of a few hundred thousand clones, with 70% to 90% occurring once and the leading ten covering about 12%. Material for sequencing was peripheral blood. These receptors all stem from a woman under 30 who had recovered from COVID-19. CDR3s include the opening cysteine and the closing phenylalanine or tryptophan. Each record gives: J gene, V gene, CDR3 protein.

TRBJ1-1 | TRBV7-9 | CASSFMGAVTEAFF
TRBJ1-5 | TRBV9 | CASSRDIYQPQHF
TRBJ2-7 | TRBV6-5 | CASSLGTSGYEQYF
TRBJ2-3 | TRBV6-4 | CASSAQSVPQGTDTQYF
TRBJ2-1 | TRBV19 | CASSIGQVNEQFF
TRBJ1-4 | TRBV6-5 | CASSYRQQNEKLFF
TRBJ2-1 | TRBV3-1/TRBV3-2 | CASSLSGYNEQFF
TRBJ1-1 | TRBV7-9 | CASSSPWGHLNTEAFF
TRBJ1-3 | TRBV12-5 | CASGFMTGQIGNTIYF
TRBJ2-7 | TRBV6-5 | CASTTTGVEQYF
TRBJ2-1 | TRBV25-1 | CASSEGSGSEYNEQFF
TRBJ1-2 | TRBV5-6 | CASSSGSSNYGYTF
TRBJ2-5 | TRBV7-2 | CASSGTEGFQETQYF
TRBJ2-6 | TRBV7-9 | CASSRGGVSGANVLTF
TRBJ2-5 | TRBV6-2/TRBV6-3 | CASSLIGDRGRETQYF
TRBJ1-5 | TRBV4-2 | CASSHPVTGGGQPQHF
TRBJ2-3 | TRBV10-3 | CAISDGPASGSADTQYF
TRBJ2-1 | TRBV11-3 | CASSPHRGSDEQFF
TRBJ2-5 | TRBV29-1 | CSVANGETQYF
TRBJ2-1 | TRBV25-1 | CASSELGGQQFF
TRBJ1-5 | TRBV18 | CASSQGRVDSNQPQHF
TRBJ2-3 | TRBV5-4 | CASSYRAGGPTDTQYF
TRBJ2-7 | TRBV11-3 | CASSSNWGQAYEQYF
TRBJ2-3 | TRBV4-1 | CASSHPGLPAGTQYF
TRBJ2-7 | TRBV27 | CASSSPTGSLYEQYF
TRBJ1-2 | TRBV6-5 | CASSPPDRRSGYTF
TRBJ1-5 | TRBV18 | CASSPDENQPQHF
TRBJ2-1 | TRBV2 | CASSETLAGDEQFF
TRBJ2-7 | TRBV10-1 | CASSESFLEDEQYF
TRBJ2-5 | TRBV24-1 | CATSDFGTSPQETQYF
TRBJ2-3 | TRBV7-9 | CASSLQSDTQYF
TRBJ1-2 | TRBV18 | CASSPGTGSHAGYTF
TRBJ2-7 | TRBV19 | CATTAPWRVEQYF
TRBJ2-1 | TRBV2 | CASSELQATMGEQFF
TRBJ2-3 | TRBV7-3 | CASGTGGPDTQYF
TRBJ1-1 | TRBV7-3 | CASSQGQGMGDTEAFF
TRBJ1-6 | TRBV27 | CASRPGQGASTYSPLHF
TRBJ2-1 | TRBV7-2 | CASSFPSGLYNEQFF
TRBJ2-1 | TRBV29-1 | CSVAQGIYNEQFF
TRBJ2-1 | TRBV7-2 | CASSLELAGPEQFF
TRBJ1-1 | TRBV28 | CASSLVAGAPDHTRGTEAFF
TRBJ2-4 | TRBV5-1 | CASSLGASGGNIQYF
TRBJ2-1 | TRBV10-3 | CAISVPGQASYNEQFF
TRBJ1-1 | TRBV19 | CASSSDRGAKAFF
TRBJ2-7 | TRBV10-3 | CAISDPPGQAIYEQYF
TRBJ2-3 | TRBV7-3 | CASSLISGEGTDTQYF
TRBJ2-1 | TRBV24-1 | CATSDFGVYNEQFF
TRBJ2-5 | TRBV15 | CATSRDSGETQYF
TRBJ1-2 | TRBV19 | CASSREPGERGYTF
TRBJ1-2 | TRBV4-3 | CASSQVDLRAGTNYGYTF
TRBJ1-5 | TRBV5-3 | CARSSRKAPGGNQPQHF
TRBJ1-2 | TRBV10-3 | CAISESPGQGANYGYTF
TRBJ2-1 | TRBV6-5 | CASKAGTSRHNEQFF
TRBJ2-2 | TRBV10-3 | CAISDTGELFF
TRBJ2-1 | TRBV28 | CASRSLGLAGSEQFF
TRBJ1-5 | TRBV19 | CASSWSDYSNQPQHF
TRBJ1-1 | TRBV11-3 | CASSVQGGTEAFF
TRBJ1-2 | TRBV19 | CASSMRAGDGGYTF
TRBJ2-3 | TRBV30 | CAWRKVGGPLGSDTQYF
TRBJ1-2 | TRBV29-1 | CSVPQGGLTNRGYTF